Listed below are T cell receptor beta chains from one sample, sequenced in a study of cytomegalovirus exposure and HLA in healthy donors. Method: immunoSEQ multiplex PCR; TCRdb's copy keeps in-frame clones and lacks some. Of about 96,000 clones in the sample, 65% to 80% were seen once. Sequences were obtained from PBMCs. The receptors shown here come from a woman between 65 and 79 years old in good health and CMV-seropositive. The CDR3 runs from the conserved cysteine through the conserved F or W. Each record gives: CDR3 protein, CDR3 DNA, V gene, J gene, D gene, clone size. D genes are given only for firm matches. Clone size is given for some rows only: seen once, a few or many times, or a class if the clone is expanded.

CDR3aa: CASSSALRAGAGLIEAFF; CDR3nt: TGTGCCAGCAGCTCAGCCCTTAGAGCAGGGGCAGGGTTGATTGAAGCTTTCTTT; v_gene: TRBV11-2; j_gene: TRBJ1-1; d_gene: NA; abundance: NA
CDR3aa: CASSLTRDSVGEQYF; CDR3nt: TGTGCCAGCAGCTTAACCCGGGACAGTGTAGGTGAGCAGTACTTC; v_gene: TRBV7-8; j_gene: TRBJ2-7; d_gene: TRBD1; abundance: NA
CDR3aa: CASRLGQGSNEKLFF; CDR3nt: TGTGCCAGCAGACTGGGACAGGGCAGTAATGAAAAACTGTTTTTT; v_gene: TRBV6-4; j_gene: TRBJ1-4; d_gene: TRBD1; abundance: NA
CDR3aa: CASSLERTRVGEQYF; CDR3nt: TGCGCCAGCAGCTTGGAAAGGACTAGGGTGGGCGAGCAGTACTTC; v_gene: TRBV5-1; j_gene: TRBJ2-7; d_gene: TRBD2; abundance: NA
CDR3aa: CASSQDPQGSTDTQYF; CDR3nt: TGCGCCAGCAGCCAAGACCCACAGGGGTCCACAGATACGCAGTATTTT; v_gene: TRBV4-3; j_gene: TRBJ2-3; d_gene: TRBD1; abundance: NA
CDR3aa: CASSLDQGTKNTEAFF; CDR3nt: TGTGCCAGCAGCTTAGATCAGGGGACTAAGAACACTGAAGCTTTCTTT; v_gene: TRBV7-9; j_gene: TRBJ1-1; d_gene: NA; abundance: NA
CDR3aa: CASSFGQYTDYEQYF; CDR3nt: TGTGCCAGCAGTTTTGGACAGTACACCGACTACGAGCAGTACTTC; v_gene: TRBV28; j_gene: TRBJ2-7; d_gene: NA; abundance: NA
CDR3aa: CASSVGQGGEKLFF; CDR3nt: TGTGCCAGCAGCGTAGGGCAGGGCGGCGAAAAACTGTTTTTT; v_gene: TRBV9; j_gene: TRBJ1-4; d_gene: NA; abundance: NA
CDR3aa: CASSLRLRITDTQYF; CDR3nt: TGTGCCAGCAGCTTGCGGCTCCGGATCACAGATACGCAGTATTTT; v_gene: TRBV11-2; j_gene: TRBJ2-3; d_gene: NA; abundance: few
CDR3aa: CASSGGTGALEQYF; CDR3nt: TGTGCCAGCAGCGGAGGGACAGGCGCCCTCGAGCAGTACTTC; v_gene: TRBV5-6; j_gene: TRBJ2-7; d_gene: TRBD1; abundance: NA
CDR3aa: CASSPGTGGVYEQYF; CDR3nt: TGTGCCAGCTCACCCGGGACAGGGGGCGTCTACGAGCAGTACTTC; v_gene: TRBV18; j_gene: TRBJ2-7; d_gene: TRBD1; abundance: NA
CDR3aa: CASSLVGTGGTEAFF; CDR3nt: TGTGCCAGCAGCTTAGTCGGGACAGGGGGCACTGAAGCTTTCTTT; v_gene: TRBV7-9; j_gene: TRBJ1-1; d_gene: TRBD1; abundance: few
CDR3aa: CASSYGGQGSGYTF; CDR3nt: TGTGCCAGCAGTTACGGGGGACAGGGCTCTGGCTACACCTTC; v_gene: TRBV6-5; j_gene: TRBJ1-2; d_gene: TRBD1; abundance: NA
CDR3aa: CASSPGLAGASSHNEQFF; CDR3nt: TGTGCCAGCAGCCCGGGACTAGCGGGGGCTAGCTCCCACAATGAGCAGTTCTTC; v_gene: TRBV5-6; j_gene: TRBJ2-1; d_gene: TRBD2; abundance: once
CDR3aa: CASSLRQGPDTQYF; CDR3nt: TGTGCCAGCAGCTTAAGGCAGGGCCCAGATACGCAGTATTTT; v_gene: TRBV7-2; j_gene: TRBJ2-3; d_gene: NA; abundance: once